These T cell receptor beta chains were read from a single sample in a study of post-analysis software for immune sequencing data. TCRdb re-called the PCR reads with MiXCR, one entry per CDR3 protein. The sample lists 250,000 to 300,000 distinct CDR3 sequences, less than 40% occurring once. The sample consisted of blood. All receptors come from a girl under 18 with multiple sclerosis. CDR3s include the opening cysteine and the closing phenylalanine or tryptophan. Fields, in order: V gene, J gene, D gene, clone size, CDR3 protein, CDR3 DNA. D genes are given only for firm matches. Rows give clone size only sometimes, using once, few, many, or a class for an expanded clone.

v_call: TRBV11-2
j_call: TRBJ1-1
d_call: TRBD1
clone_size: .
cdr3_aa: CASSSGRRDRGGVETEAFF
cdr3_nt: TGTGCCAGCAGCTCCGGTCGACGGGACAGGGGGGGAGTGGAGACTGAAGCTTTCTTT

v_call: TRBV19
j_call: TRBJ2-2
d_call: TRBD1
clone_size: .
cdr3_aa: CASSLDRVGTGELFF
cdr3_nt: TGTGCCAGTAGTCTGGACAGGGTAGGCACCGGGGAGCTGTTTTTT

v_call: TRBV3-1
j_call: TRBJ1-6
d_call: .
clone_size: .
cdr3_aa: CASSQGQLNSPLHF
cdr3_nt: TGTGCCAGCAGCCAGGGGCAGCTTAATTCACCCCTCCACTTT

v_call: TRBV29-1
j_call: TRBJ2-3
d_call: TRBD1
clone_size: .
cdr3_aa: CSADRTGRDTQYF
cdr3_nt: TGCAGCGCCGATAGGACAGGACGTGATACGCAGTATTTT

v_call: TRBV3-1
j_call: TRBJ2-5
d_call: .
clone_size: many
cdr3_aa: CASSPPWGSSQETQYF
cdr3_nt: TGTGCCAGCAGCCCCCCATGGGGCAGTTCCCAAGAGACCCAGTACTTC

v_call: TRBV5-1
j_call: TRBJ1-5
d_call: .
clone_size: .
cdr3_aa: CTSSLRSDQPQHF
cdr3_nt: TGCACCAGCAGCCTCCGTTCAGATCAGCCCCAGCATTTT

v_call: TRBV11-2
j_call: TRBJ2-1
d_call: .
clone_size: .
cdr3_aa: CASSWPATHWGNEQFF
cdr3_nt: TGTGCCAGCAGCTGGCCCGCAACCCACTGGGGCAATGAGCAGTTCTTC

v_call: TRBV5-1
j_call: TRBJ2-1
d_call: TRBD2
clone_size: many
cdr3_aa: CASSMSSGGAHEQFF
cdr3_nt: TGCGCCAGCAGCATGTCTAGCGGGGGGGCGCATGAGCAGTTCTTC

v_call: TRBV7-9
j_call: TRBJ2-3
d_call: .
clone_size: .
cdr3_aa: CASSLKARLTRTDTQYF
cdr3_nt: TGTGCCAGCAGCCTCAAGGCCCGCCTCACCCGCACAGATACGCAGTATTTT

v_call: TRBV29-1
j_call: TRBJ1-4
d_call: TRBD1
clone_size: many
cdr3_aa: CSVPQGTATNEKLFF
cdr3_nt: TGCAGCGTTCCACAGGGGACAGCAACTAATGAAAAACTGTTTTTT

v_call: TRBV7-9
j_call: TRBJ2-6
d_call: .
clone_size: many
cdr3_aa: CASSLGAPGASGANVLTF
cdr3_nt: TGTGCCAGCAGCTTAGGGGCCCCGGGGGCCTCTGGGGCCAACGTCCTGACTTTC

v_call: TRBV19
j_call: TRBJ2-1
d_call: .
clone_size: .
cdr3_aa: CASSIFSSGRDEQFF
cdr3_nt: TGTGCCAGTAGTATATTCTCGTCAGGGCGCGATGAGCAGTTCTTC

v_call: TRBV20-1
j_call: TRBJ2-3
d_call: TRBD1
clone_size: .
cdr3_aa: CSARTLGQTSTDTQYF
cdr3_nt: TGCAGTGCTAGAACCCTGGGACAGACTAGCACAGATACGCAGTATTTT

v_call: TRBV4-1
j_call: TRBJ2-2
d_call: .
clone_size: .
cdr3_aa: CASSQDHGVNTGELFF
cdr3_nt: TGCGCCAGCAGCCAAGATCACGGCGTGAACACCGGGGAGCTGTTTTTT

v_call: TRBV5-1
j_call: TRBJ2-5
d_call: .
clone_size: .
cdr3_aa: CASIPTDSPSETQYF
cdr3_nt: TGCGCCAGCATCCCTACCGACAGTCCTTCAGAGACCCAGTACTTC

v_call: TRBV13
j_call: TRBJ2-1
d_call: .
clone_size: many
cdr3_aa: CASTVADSYNEQFF
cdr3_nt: TGTGCCAGCACCGTAGCGGATTCTTACAATGAGCAGTTCTTC

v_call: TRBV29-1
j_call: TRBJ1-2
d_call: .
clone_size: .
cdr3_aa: CSVWLDRQNSTHPSDYGYTF
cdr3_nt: TGCAGCGTGTGGCTGGACAGACAAAATAGTACCCACCCAAGCGACTATGGCTACACCTTC

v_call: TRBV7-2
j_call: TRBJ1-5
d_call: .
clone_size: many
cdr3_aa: CASSSGLKGQPQHF
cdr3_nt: TGTGCCAGCAGCTCCGGCCTAAAGGGGCAGCCCCAGCATTTT

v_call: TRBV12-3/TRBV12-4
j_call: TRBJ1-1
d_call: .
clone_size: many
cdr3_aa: CASISRDQNTEAFF
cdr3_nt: TGTGCCAGCATTTCCCGGGACCAGAACACTGAAGCTTTCTTT

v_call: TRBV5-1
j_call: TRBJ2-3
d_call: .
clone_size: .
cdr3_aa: CASSQGPGTDTQYF
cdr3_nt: TGCGCCAGCAGCCAGGGACCTGGGACAGATACGCAGTATTTT

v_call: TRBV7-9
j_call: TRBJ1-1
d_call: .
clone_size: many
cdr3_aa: CASSVGTGTEAFF
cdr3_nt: TGTGCCAGCAGCGTGGGGACGGGCACTGAAGCTTTCTTT

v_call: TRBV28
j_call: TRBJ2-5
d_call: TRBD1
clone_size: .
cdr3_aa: CASSLGQCREETQYF
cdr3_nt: TGTGCCAGCAGTTTGGGACAGTGCCGAGAAGAGACCCAGTACTTC

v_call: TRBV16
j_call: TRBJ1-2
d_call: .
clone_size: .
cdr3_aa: CASSQSSWAANYGYTF
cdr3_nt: TGTGCCAGCAGCCAATCGTCTTGGGCAGCCAACTATGGCTACACCTTC

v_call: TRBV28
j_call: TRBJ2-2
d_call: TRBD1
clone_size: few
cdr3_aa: CASRTGTDTGELFF
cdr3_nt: TGTGCCAGCAGAACCGGGACAGACACCGGGGAGCTGTTTTTT

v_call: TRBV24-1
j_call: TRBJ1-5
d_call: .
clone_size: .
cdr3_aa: CATSDSYRDQPQHF
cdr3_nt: TGTGCCACCAGTGATTCGTACAGGGACCAGCCCCAGCATTTT

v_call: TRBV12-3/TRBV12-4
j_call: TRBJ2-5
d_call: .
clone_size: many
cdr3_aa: CASSPFLGGGETQYF
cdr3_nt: TGTGCCAGCAGTCCATTTTTGGGTGGTGGAGAGACCCAGTACTTC

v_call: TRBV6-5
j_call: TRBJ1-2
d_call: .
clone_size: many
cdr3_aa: CASINSPGDWGGYTF
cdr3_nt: TGTGCCAGCATCAATTCCCCAGGAGATTGGGGCGGCTACACCTTC

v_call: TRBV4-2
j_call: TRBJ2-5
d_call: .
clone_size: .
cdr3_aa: CASSQERNQETQYF
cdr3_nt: TGTGCCAGCAGCCAAGAAAGGAACCAAGAGACCCAGTACTTC

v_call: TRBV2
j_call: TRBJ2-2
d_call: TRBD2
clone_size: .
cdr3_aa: CASSLPSGANTGELFF
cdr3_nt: TGTGCCAGCAGCCTACCTAGCGGGGCGAACACCGGGGAGCTGTTTTTT

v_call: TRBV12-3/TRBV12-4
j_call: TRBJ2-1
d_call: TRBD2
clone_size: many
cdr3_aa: CAIRLAAPYNEQFF
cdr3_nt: TGTGCCATTAGACTAGCGGCGCCTTACAATGAGCAGTTCTTC

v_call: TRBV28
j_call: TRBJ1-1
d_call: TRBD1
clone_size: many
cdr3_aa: CASSLDRTGGSRTEAFF
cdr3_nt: TGTGCCAGCAGTTTAGACCGGACAGGGGGCTCCAGGACTGAAGCTTTCTTT

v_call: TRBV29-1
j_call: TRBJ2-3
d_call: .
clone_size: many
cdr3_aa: CSAGRKEWAQYF
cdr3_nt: TGCAGCGCGGGCCGCAAGGAATGGGCGCAGTATTTT

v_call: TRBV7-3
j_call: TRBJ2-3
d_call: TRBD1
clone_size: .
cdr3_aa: CASSLTGVGDTQYF
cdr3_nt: TGTGCCAGCAGCCTTACAGGGGTCGGAGATACGCAGTATTTT

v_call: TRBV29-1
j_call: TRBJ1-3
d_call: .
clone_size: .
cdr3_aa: CSVGLSVSGDTIYF
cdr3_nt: TGCAGCGTAGGACTTTCTGTCTCTGGAGACACCATATATTTT

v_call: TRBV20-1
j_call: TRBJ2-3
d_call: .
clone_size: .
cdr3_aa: CSARDPGQERLYF
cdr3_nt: TGCAGTGCTAGAGATCCTGGTCAGGAAAGGCTGTATTTT

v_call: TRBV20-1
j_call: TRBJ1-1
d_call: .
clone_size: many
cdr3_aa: CSARSLVLDTEAFF
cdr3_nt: TGCAGTGCTAGATCCCTTGTATTGGACACTGAAGCTTTCTTT

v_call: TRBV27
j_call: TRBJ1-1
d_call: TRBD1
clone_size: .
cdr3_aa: CASSPIDRVGTEAFF
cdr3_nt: TGTGCCAGCAGTCCAATCGACAGGGTCGGCACTGAAGCTTTCTTT

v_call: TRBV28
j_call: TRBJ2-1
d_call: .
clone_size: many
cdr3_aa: CASSPPGRINEQFF
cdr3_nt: TGTGCCAGCAGTCCGCCCGGGCGGATCAATGAGCAGTTCTTC

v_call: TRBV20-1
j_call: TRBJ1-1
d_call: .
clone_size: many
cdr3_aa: CSAPDRGQYTEAFF
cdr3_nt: TGCAGTGCTCCCGATCGAGGTCAATACACTGAAGCTTTCTTT

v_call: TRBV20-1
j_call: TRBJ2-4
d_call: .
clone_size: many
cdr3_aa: CSAEDFSGDIQYF
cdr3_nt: TGCAGTGCTGAGGACTTCTCGGGGGACATTCAGTACTTC

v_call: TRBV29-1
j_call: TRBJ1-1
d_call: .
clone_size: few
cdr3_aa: CSVVRGTEAFF
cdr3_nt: TGCAGCGTTGTCAGGGGCACTGAAGCTTTCTTT

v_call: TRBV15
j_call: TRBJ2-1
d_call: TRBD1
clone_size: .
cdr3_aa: CATSREDRGSYNGQFF
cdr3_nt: TGTGCCACCAGCAGAGAGGACAGGGGGTCCTACAATGGGCAGTTCTTC

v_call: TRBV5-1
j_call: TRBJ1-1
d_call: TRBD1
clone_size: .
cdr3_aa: CASNLRQGPTEAFF
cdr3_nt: TGCGCCAGCAACTTGCGACAGGGGCCCACTGAAGCTTTCTTT

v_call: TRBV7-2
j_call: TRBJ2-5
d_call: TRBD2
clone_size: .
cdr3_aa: CANSRAGYPEWTQYF
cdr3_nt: TGTGCCAACAGCCGAGCGGGATATCCTGAGTGGACCCAGTACTTC

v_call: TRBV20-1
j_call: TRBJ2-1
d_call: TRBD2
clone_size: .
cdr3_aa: CSARGLGQRRTISGGWDEQFF
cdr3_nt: TGCAGTGCTAGAGGACTAGGTCAGAGGCGGACGATTTCGGGAGGTTGGGATGAGCAGTTCTTC

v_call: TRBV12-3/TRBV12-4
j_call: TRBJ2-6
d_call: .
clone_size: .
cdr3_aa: CASSFSAGAGANVLTF
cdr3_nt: TGTGCCAGCAGCTTCTCGGCCGGAGCCGGGGCCAACGTCCTGACTTTC

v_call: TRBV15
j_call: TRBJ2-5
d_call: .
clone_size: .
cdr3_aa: CATSRAIGETQYF
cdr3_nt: TGTGCCACCAGCAGAGCTATCGGCGAGACCCAGTACTTC